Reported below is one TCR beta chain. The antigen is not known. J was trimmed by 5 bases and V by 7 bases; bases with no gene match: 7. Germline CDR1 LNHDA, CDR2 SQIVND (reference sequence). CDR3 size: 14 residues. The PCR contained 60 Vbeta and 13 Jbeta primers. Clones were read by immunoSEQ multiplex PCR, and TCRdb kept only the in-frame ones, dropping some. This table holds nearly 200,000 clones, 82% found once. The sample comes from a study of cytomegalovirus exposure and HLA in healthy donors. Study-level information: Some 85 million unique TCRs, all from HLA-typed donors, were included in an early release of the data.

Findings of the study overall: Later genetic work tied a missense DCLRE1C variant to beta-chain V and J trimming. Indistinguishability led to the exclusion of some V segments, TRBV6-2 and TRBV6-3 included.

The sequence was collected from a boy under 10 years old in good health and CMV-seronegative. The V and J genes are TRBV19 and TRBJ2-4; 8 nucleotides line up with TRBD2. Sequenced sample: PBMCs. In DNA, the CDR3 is TGTGCCAGTACCGAGCGGGGGATGGAAAACATTCAGTACTTC. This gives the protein CASTERGMENIQYF. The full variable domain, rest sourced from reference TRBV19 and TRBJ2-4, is DGGITQSPKYLFRKEGQNVTLSCEQNLNHDAMYWYRQDPGQGLRLIYYSQIVNDFQKGDIAEGYSVSREKKESFPLTVTSAQKNPTAFYLCASTERGMENIQYFGAGTRLSVL.